This T cell receptor (beta chain) was recorded in a study of response to subunit inactivated influenza vaccine. TCRdb redid the calling of the RT-PCR reads with MiXCR, one entry per CDR3 protein. This table has about 570,000 distinct CDR3 sequences, approximately 11% appearing once. Between the trimmed V and J ends, which lost 8 bases and 5 bases, there was a span of 21 bases. The CDR3 is 15 residues long. From germline, CDR1 is MDHEN and CDR2 SYDVKM. A further study also used this sample, focusing on T cells expressing NK-cell markers. That work adds: A 5'RACE template switching approach incorporating UMIs was used to make TCR beta cDNA. One of the eight sequenced donors was seronegative, whereas the other seven were HCMV-seropositive. In a group of 5 or 6 donors, dominant NKG2C+ clonotypes represented about 1.0-7.5% of CD8+ T cells.

The chain employs TRBV28 and TRBJ2-5; perhaps D is TRBD1 or TRBD2 (5 bases each). This receptor was identified in a man aged 50 to 60 who received an inactivated influenza vaccine. This specimen consisted of PBMCs from blood, obtained on the day of vaccination. The chain's CDR3 is CASRPIVAGDETQYF. The DNA of the CDR3 is TGTGCCAGCCGCCCTATAGTTGCTGGGGACGAGACCCAGTACTTC.